This record concerns one T cell receptor (beta chain) sequence. The data were taken from a study of blood T cell repertoires in COVID-19. The wider study: Some COVID-19 samples were acute and others convalescent; all came from the United States, Italy and Spain.

Sequencing used immunoSEQ multiplex PCR; TCRdb keeps in-frame clones, though not all of them. The sample carries some 75,000 clones, over 75% recorded once. The length of the CDR3 is 16 residues. Germline CDR1 reads WSHSY; CDR2 reads SAAADI. Trimming at V came to 6 bases and at J to 3 bases, leaving 8 bases not matched to a gene. This clonotype originated in a man aged 65 to 85 with active or convalescent COVID-19. Sequencing was carried out using peripheral blood. V usage is TRBV10-2 and J usage is TRBJ2-2; 9 nucleotides line up with TRBD2. The CDR3 is CASRDLAGRDTGELFF. CDR3 bases: TGCGCCAGCAGGGACCTAGCGGGAAGGGACACCGGGGAGCTGTTTTTT.